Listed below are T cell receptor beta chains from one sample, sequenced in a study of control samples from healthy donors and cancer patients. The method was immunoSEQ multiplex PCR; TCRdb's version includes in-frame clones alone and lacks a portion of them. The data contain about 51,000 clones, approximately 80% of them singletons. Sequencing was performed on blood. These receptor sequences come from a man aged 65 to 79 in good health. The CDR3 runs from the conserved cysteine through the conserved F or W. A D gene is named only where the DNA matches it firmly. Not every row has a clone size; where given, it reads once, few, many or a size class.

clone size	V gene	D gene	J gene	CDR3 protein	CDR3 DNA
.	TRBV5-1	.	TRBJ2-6	CASSRDTGANVLTF	TGCGCCAGCAGCAGGGACACTGGGGCCAACGTCCTGACTTTC
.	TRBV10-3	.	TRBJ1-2	CAISELDNFGYTF	TGTGCCATCAGTGAATTGGACAACTTTGGCTACACCTTC
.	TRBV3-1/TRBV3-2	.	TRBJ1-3	CASSQAGNTIYF	TGTGCCAGCAGCCAGGCTGGGAACACCATATATTTT
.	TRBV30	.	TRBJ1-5	CAWSVKGDLGPQHF	TGTGCCTGGAGTGTAAAGGGGGATTTGGGTCCCCAGCATTTT
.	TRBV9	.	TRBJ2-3	CASSPRDAQDTQYF	TGTGCCAGCAGCCCTCGGGACGCTCAGGATACGCAGTATTTT
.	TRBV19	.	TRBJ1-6	CASSIDATDSPLHF	TGTGCCAGTAGTATAGATGCGACGGATTCACCCCTCCACTTT
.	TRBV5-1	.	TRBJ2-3	CASSLRVRQGIDTQYF	TGCGCCAGCAGCTTGCGGGTCCGTCAGGGGATAGATACGCAGTATTTT
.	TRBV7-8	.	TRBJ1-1	CASSSDRVNTEAFF	TGTGCCAGCAGCTCGGACAGAGTTAACACTGAAGCTTTCTTT
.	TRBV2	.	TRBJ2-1	CASSIRGGSYNEQFF	TGTGCCAGCAGTATCCGTGGGGGGTCCTACAATGAGCAGTTCTTC
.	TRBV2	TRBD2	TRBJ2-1	CASSSSGMRNEQFF	TGTGCCAGCAGTTCTAGCGGGATGCGTAATGAGCAGTTCTTC
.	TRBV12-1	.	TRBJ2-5	CASSSQITSGRETQYF	TGTGCCAGCAGCTCGCAAATAACTAGCGGGCGGGAGACCCAGTACTTC
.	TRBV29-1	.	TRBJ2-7	CSVGLMTVPYEQYF	TGCAGCGTGGGCCTAATGACAGTCCCCTACGAGCAGTACTTC
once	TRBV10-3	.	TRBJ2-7	CAISVGNGYEQYF	TGTGCCATCAGTGTGGGAAATGGATACGAGCAGTACTTC
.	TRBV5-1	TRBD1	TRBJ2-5	CASSSGTGGETQYF	TGCGCCAGCTCCTCGGGGACAGGGGGGGAGACCCAGTACTTC
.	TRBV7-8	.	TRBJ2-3	CASSLTWGGRFTDTQYF	TGTGCCAGCAGCTTAACCTGGGGGGGGCGGTTCACAGATACGCAGTATTTT
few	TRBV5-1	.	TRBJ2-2	CASTTAVANTGELFF	TGCGCCAGCACCACAGCAGTTGCGAACACCGGGGAGCTGTTTTTT
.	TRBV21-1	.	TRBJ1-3	CASSKVGQHGNTIYF	TGTGCCAGCAGCAAAGTGGGCCAGCACGGAAACACCATATATTTT
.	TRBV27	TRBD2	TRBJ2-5	CASSSSGGQETQYF	TGTGCCAGCAGCTCTAGCGGGGGGCAAGAGACCCAGTACTTC
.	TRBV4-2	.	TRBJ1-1	CASSHVSGRENTEAFF	TGTGCCAGCAGTCACGTTAGTGGGCGTGAGAACACTGAAGCTTTCTTT
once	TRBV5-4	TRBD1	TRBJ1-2	CASSRGGDYGYTF	TGTGCCAGCAGCAGAGGGGGCGACTATGGCTACACCTTC
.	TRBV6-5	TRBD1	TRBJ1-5	CASSYSYRGGNQPQHF	TGTGCCAGCAGTTACTCTTACAGGGGCGGGAATCAGCCCCAGCATTTT
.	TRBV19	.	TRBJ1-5	CASSIATDDQPQHF	TGTGCCAGTAGTATTGCGACAGACGATCAGCCCCAGCATTTT
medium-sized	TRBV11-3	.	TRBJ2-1	CASSSRDSGSYNEQFF	TGTGCCAGCAGCTCCCGGGACAGCGGGTCCTACAATGAGCAGTTCTTC
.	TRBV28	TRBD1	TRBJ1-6	CASSRHTGGGSPLHF	TGTGCCAGCAGTCGGCACACAGGGGGCGGATCACCCCTCCACTTT
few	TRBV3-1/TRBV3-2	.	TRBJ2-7	CASSQGQRGREQYF	TGTGCCAGCAGCCAGGGACAGCGGGGGCGCGAGCAGTACTTC
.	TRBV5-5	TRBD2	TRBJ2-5	CASSGPGLAEETQYF	TGTGCCAGCAGCGGGCCAGGACTAGCGGAAGAGACCCAGTACTTC
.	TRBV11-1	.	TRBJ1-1	CASSSYRVNTEAFF	TGTGCCAGCAGCTCCTACAGGGTGAACACTGAAGCTTTCTTT
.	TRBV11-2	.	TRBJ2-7	CASRLTRGADEQYF	TGTGCCAGCAGATTGACCCGCGGTGCGGACGAGCAGTACTTC
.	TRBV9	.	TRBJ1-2	CASSVGMGRDYGYTF	TGTGCCAGCAGCGTAGGAATGGGGAGGGATTATGGCTACACCTTC
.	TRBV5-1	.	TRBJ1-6	CASSLGQQNSPLHF	TGCGCCAGCAGCTTAGGACAGCAGAATTCACCCCTCCACTTT
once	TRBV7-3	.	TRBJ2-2	CASSPYVAGELFF	TGTGCCAGCAGCCCTTACGTGGCCGGGGAGCTGTTTTTT
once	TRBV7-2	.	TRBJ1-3	CASRLGDGNTIYF	TGTGCCAGCAGATTAGGGGATGGAAACACCATATATTTT
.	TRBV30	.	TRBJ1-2	CAWNRGNYGYTF	TGTGCCTGGAACCGGGGGAACTATGGCTACACCTTC
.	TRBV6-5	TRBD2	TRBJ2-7	CASSGGDGSYEQYF	TGTGCCAGCTCTGGGGGGGACGGCTCCTACGAGCAGTACTTC
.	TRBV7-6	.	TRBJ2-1	CASSLEMGLEGNEQFF	TGTGCCAGCAGCTTAGAGATGGGGCTCGAAGGTAATGAGCAGTTCTTC
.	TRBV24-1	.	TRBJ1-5	CATSDGQLSSNQPQHF	TGTGCCACCAGTGACGGACAGCTAAGTTCCAATCAGCCCCAGCATTTT
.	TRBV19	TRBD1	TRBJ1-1	CASSIDGTGGSNTEAFF	TGTGCCAGTAGTATAGATGGGACAGGGGGCTCGAACACTGAAGCTTTCTTT
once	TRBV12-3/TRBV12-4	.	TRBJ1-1	CASSLAENTEAFF	TGTGCCAGCAGTTTGGCGGAGAACACTGAAGCTTTCTTT
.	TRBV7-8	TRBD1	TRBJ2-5	CASSIDRGRGETQYF	TGTGCCAGCAGCATCGACAGGGGGCGAGGGGAGACCCAGTACTTC
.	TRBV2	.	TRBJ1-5	CASSPLGQGFRQPQHF	TGTGCCAGCAGTCCTTTGGGGCAGGGGTTTAGACAGCCCCAGCATTTT
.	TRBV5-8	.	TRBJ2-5	CASSLALIRETQYF	TGTGCCAGCAGCTTGGCCCTCATCCGGGAGACCCAGTACTTC
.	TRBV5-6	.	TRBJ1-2	CASSYIGGDYGYTF	TGTGCCAGCAGCTACATCGGTGGGGACTATGGCTACACCTTC